The sequence of this T cell receptor (beta chain) was determined in a study of beta chain features in type 1 diabetes. Germline V lookup: CDR1 KGHSH, CDR2 LQKENI. Between the trimmed V and J ends, which lost 3 bases and 3 bases, there was a span of 11 bases. This CDR3 contains 14 residues. Every bit of the isolated RNA underwent reverse transcription, so sequencing read expressed TCRB transcripts. Produced via immunoSEQ multiplex PCR; TCRdb's table is partial and in-frame only. The sample consists of some 360,000 clones, 8.5% to 10% of them appearing once. Findings of the study overall: Reads derived from cDNA could over-represent cells showing high TCR expression. Individuals with type 1 diabetes displayed fewer insertions and more deletions at VDJ junctions. For patients, the naive, central memory and Treg TCRB repertoires appeared more alike than for healthy donors. All four CD4+ subsets of Type 1 diabetes patients contained TCRB CDR3s that were moderately but significantly shorter.

This clone was observed a few times. Its antigen is undetermined. The J gene is TRBJ2-5, the V gene TRBV18; tentative D call: TRBD2 (5 bases). The sequenced sample was central memory CD4+ T cells from blood. The sequence derives from a man aged 25-40 years with type 1 diabetes. The CDR3 sequence is CASSPATGEETQYF. The CDR3 DNA follows: TGTGCCAGCTCACCGGCGACCGGGGAAGAGACCCAGTACTTC.